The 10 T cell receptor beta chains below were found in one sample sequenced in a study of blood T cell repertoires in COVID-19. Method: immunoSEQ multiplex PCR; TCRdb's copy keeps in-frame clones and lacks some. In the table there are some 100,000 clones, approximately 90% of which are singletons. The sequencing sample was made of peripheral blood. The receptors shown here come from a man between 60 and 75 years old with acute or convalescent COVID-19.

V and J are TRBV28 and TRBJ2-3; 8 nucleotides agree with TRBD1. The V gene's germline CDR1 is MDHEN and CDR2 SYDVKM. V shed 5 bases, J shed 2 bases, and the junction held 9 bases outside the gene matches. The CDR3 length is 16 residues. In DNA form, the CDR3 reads TGTGCCAGCAGTCCGTTCGGGACAGGAGCCACAGATACGCAGTATTTT. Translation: CASSPFGTGATDTQYF.

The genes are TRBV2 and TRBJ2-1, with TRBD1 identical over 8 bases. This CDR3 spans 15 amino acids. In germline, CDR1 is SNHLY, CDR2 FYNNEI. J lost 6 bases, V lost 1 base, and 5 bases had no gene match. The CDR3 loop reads CASSEVRTGSNEQFF. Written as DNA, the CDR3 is TGTGCCAGCAGTGAAGTACGGACAGGGTCCAATGAGCAGTTCTTC.

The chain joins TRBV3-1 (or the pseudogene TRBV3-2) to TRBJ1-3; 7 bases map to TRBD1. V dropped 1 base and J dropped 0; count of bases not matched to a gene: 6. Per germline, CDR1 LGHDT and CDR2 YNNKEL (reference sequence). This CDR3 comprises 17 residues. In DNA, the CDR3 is TGTGCCAGCAGCCAAGTACCCCGGGACAGCTCTGGAAACACCATATATTTT. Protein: CASSQVPRDSSGNTIYF.

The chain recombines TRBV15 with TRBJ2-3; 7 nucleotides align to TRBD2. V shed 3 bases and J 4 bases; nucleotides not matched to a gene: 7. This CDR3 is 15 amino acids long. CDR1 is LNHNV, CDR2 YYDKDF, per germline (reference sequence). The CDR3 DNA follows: TGTGCCACCAGCAGGGCCTCTAGCGGAGCAGATACGCAGTATTTT. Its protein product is CATSRASSGADTQYF.

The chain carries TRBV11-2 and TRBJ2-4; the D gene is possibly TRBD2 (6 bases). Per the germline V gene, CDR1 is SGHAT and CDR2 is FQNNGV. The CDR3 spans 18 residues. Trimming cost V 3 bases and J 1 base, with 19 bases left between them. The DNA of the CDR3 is TGTGCCAGCAGCTTCGGGAAGTGGGAGGTCCTGGCCAAAAACATTCAGTACTTC. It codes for CASSFGKWEVLAKNIQYF.

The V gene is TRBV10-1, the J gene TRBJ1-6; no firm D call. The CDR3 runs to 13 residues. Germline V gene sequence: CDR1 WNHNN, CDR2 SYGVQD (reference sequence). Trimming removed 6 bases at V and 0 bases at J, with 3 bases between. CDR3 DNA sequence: TGCGCCAGCAGCAGCTCCTATAATTCACCCCTCCACTTT. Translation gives CASSSSYNSPLHF.

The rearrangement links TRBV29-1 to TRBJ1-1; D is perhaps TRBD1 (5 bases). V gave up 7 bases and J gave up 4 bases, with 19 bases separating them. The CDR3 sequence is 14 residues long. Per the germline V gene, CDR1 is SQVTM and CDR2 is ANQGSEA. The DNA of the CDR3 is TGCAGCGGAGTGGGACCCATGCGGGGCACTGAAGCTTTCTTT. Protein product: CSGVGPMRGTEAFF.

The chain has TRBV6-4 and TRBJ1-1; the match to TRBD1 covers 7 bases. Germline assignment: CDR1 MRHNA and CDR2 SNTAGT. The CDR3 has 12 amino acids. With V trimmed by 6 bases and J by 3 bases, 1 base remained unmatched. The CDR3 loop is CASRGQDTEAFF. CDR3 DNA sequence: TGTGCCAGCAGAGGACAGGACACTGAAGCTTTCTTT.

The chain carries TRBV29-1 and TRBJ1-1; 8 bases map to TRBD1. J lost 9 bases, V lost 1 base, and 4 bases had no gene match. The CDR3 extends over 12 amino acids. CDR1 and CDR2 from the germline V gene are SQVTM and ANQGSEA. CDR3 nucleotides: TGCAGCGTTGAAGGGGACAGGACTAAAGCTTTCTTT. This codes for CSVEGDRTKAFF.

The CDR3 DNA reads TGTGCCTGGGCTTGGCGTCGACAGACCTTTAATGAAAAACTGTTTTTT. It translates to CAWAWRRQTFNEKLFF. This sequence joins TRBV30 and TRBJ1-4; the D gene is possibly TRBD1 (5 bases). Germline V gene sequence: CDR1 GTSNPN, CDR2 SVGIG (reference sequence). This CDR3 comprises 16 residues. V was trimmed by 5 bases and J by 4 bases, leaving 20 bases between them.